Below, 27 T cell receptor beta chains from the same sample are listed, as sequenced in a study of OX40 agonist ivuxolimab in advanced cancers. Some clones are missing from TCRdb's copy, which holds only in-frame ones; the method was immunoSEQ multiplex PCR. The sample holds 45,000 to 60,000 clones, around 84% seen once. Sequenced here: CD4+ or CD8+ T cells sorted from blood, sampled in a trial of the OX40 agonist ivuxolimab. These receptors came from an adult with an advanced solid tumor such as melanoma, head and neck, liver or kidney cancer.

The genes are TRBV7-9 and TRBJ2-7; 9 bases are shared with TRBD2. CDR1 is SEHNR, CDR2 FQNEAQ, per germline (reference sequence). V was pared by 7 bases and J by 1 base, with 5 bases of the junction left unmatched. The length of the CDR3 is 14 residues. The CDR3 sequence is CASTASGRSYEQYF. The CDR3 region has the DNA TGTGCCAGCACCGCCAGCGGGAGGTCCTACGAGCAGTACTTC. Based on the CDR3 plus reference TRBV7-9 and TRBJ2-7, the full variable domain is DTGVSQNPRHKITKRGQNVTFRCDPISEHNRLYWYRQTLGQGPEFLTYFQNEAQLEKSRLLSDRFSAERPKGSFSTLEIQRTEQGDSAMYLCASTASGRSYEQYFGPGTRLTVT.

The chain uses TRBV7-3 and TRBJ1-2; 9 bases agree with TRBD1. V shed 8 bases and J 8 bases; nucleotides not matched to a gene: 3. CDR1 and CDR2 (germline): SGHTA, FQGTGA. The CDR3 has 11 amino acids. The CDR3 protein is CASGTGKGYTF. The CDR3, as DNA: TGTGCCAGCGGGACAGGGAAGGGCTACACCTTC.

A note on this clone: The same CDR3 also results from other DNA sequences found in this sample. This chain uses TRBV2 with TRBJ1-1; D is perhaps TRBD1 (5 bases). Per germline, CDR1 SNHLY and CDR2 FYNNEI. The CDR3 totals 13 residues. V lost 4 bases to trimming and J lost 0 bases, with 6 bases between them. Here the CDR3 reads CASSVGLNTEAFF. In DNA, the CDR3 is TGTGCCAGCAGTGTGGGACTGAACACTGAAGCTTTCTTT.

The V gene is TRBV27, the J gene TRBJ2-1; 7 bases agree with TRBD1. V was clipped by 1 base and J by 8 bases; unmatched bases: 5. From germline, CDR1 is MNHEY and CDR2 SMNVEV (reference sequence). The CDR3 is 14 amino acids. CDR3 in amino acids: CASSLWTGLDEQFF. CDR3 sequence (DNA): TGTGCCAGCAGTTTATGGACAGGTCTGGATGAGCAGTTCTTC.

Points on this clone: The same CDR3 arises from other DNA sequences in this sample as well. The chain links TRBV7-9 to TRBJ2-3; D uncertain. CDR1 and CDR2 from the germline V gene are SEHNR and FQNEAQ (reference sequence). The CDR3 totals 15 residues. Deletions cut 3 bases from V and 2 bases from J, with 12 bases between. The CDR3 loop is CASSFGLVNTDTQYF. The DNA of the CDR3 is TGTGCCAGCAGCTTTGGGCTAGTGAACACAGATACGCAGTATTTT.

The chain is built from TRBV11-3 and TRBJ2-7; a possible D gene is TRBD1 (5 bases). The V gene lost 3 bases and the J gene lost 5 bases, with 11 bases spanning the gap. CDR1 is SGHNT, CDR2 YENEEA, per germline. The CDR3 contains 13 residues. As DNA, the CDR3 is TGTGCCAGCAGCTTGACAGTCAGGCACGAGCAGTACTTC. It specifies CASSLTVRHEQYF.

The chain links TRBV6-5 to TRBJ1-2; D remains ambiguous. V was pared by 0 bases and J by 5 bases, with 10 bases between. The CDR3 runs to 14 residues. The germline CDR1 and CDR2 sequences are MNHEY and SVGAGI. CDR3 coding DNA: TGTGCCAGCAGTTACTCGAGTCTTGGGTATGGCTACACCTTC. Protein product: CASSYSSLGYGYTF.

The chain couples TRBV19 to TRBJ1-1; D not certain. The CDR3 covers 14 residues. Trimming removed 3 bases at V and 4 bases at J, with 12 bases between. In germline, CDR1 is LNHDA, CDR2 SQIVND (reference sequence). CDR3 loop: CASSIRGSRTEAFF. The CDR3 bases are TGTGCCAGTAGTATCCGGGGATCCCGCACTGAAGCTTTCTTT.

The chain uses TRBV11-3 and TRBJ2-2; the D gene is possibly TRBD2 (5 bases). The CDR3 spans 16 residues. V gave up 1 base and J gave up 7 bases, with 16 bases separating them. The germline V gene has CDR1 SGHNT and CDR2 YENEEA. The CDR3 DNA reads TGTGCCAGCAGCTTAGGGGTTGACCCGAGGGACGGGGAGCTGTTTTTT. It is translated as CASSLGVDPRDGELFF.

Only one count was recorded for this clone. The chain employs TRBV28 and TRBJ1-5; D remains unclear. The CDR3 loop spans 15 amino acids. Germline lookup yields CDR1 MDHEN and CDR2 SYDVKM. Trimming cost V 6 bases and J 2 bases, with 14 bases left between them. CDR3 protein: CASSPRGEGNQPQHF. The CDR3 DNA follows: TGTGCCAGCAGCCCCCGGGGAGAGGGCAATCAGCCCCAGCATTTT.

This clone has only a few counts. V is TRBV30 and J is TRBJ1-1; D possibly corresponds to TRBD1 (6 bases). This CDR3 spans 12 amino acids. V lost 5 bases, J lost 7 bases, and 14 bases lay in between. Per the germline V gene, CDR1 is GTSNPN and CDR2 is SVGIG (reference sequence). The CDR3 region is CAWGKQGREAFF. In nucleotides, the CDR3 is TGTGCCTGGGGGAAACAGGGACGTGAAGCTTTCTTT.

This clone showed up just once. The rearrangement uses TRBV25-1 and TRBJ1-3, with 8 bases lining up with TRBD1. CDR1 MGHDK and CDR2 SYGVNS come from the germline V gene. After removal of 4 bases from V and 0 bases from J, the junction contained 5 bases not matched to a gene. This CDR3 is built from 16 residues. Here the CDR3 DNA reads TGTGCCAGCAGTGGGCCGGGACAGGACTCTGGAAACACCATATATTTT. Its translation is CASSGPGQDSGNTIYF.

This clone came up a few times. The chain is built from TRBV25-1 and TRBJ1-1; D is unresolved. V dropped 4 bases and J dropped 7 bases, with 7 bases sitting between them. The germline V gene encodes CDR1 MGHDK and CDR2 SYGVNS. The CDR3 is made up of 11 amino acids. DNA for the CDR3: TGTGCCAGCAGTGTTAGTCATGAAGCTTTCTTT. Encoded protein: CASSVSHEAFF. The full variable domain, completed using reference TRBV25-1 and TRBJ1-1, is EADIYQTPRYLVIGTGKKITLECSQTMGHDKMYWYQQDPGMELHLIHYSYGVNSTEKGDLSSESTVSRIRTEHFPLTLESARPSHTSQYLCASSVSHEAFFGQGTRLTVV.

This rearrangement joins TRBV19 to TRBJ2-2; 12 nucleotides line up with TRBD2. The J segment lost 6 bases and the V segment lost 2 bases, leaving 1 base of the junction unmatched. The CDR3 spans 15 residues. The germline V gene has CDR1 LNHDA and CDR2 SQIVND (reference sequence). The CDR3 region has the DNA TGTGCCAGTAGTATACTAGCGGGGGGGCCCGGGGAGCTGTTTTTT. This encodes CASSILAGGPGELFF. The full variable domain, completed using reference TRBV19 and TRBJ2-2, is DGGITQSPKYLFRKEGQNVTLSCEQNLNHDAMYWYRQDPGQGLRLIYYSQIVNDFQKGDIAEGYSVSREKKESFPLTVTSAQKNPTAFYLCASSILAGGPGELFFGEGSRLTVL.

The V call is TRBV7-2, the J call TRBJ2-1; a possible D gene is TRBD2 (5 bases). The CDR3 is 11 amino acids. V was pared by 5 bases and J by 14 bases, with 13 bases between. Germline CDR1 and CDR2: SGHTA and FQGNSA. The chain's CDR3 is CASSPGGLEFF. The CDR3 DNA reads TGTGCCAGCAGCCCAGGCGGGTTGGAGTTCTTC.

In its sample, this clone was seen once. CDR3 region: CASSIGGEPQHF. The CDR3 region has the DNA TGTGCCAGTAGTATTGGAGGGGAACCCCAGCATTTT. The chain employs TRBV19 and TRBJ1-5; tentatively, D is TRBD1 (5 bases). The germline CDR1 and CDR2 sequences are LNHDA and SQIVND (reference sequence). The CDR3 has 12 amino acids. The V end lost 3 bases, the J end lost 10 bases, and 10 bases lay between the germline ends.

The chain has TRBV6-1 and TRBJ1-6, with D possibly TRBD1 on 5 matching bases. This CDR3 is 17 amino acids long. Germline assignment: CDR1 MNHNS and CDR2 SASEGT. V was clipped by 4 bases and J by 6 bases, with 19 bases between them. CDR3 protein: CASSATFDEGLNSPLHF. CDR3 in DNA: TGTGCCAGCAGTGCCACATTCGACGAGGGGCTTAATTCACCCCTCCACTTT.

The chain links TRBV7-3 to TRBJ2-7, with D possibly being TRBD1 (8 bases). There are 14 residues in the CDR3. Per the germline V gene, CDR1 is SGHTA and CDR2 is FQGTGA. Trimming left V 5 bases short and J 5 bases short, with 16 bases between. The CDR3 DNA follows: TGTGCCAGCAGCGTACAGGGGGGGATTAACGAGCAGTACTTC. It is translated as CASSVQGGINEQYF. The full variable domain, its missing parts supplied by reference TRBV7-3 and TRBJ2-7, is GAGVSQTPSNKVTEKGKYVELRCDPISGHTALYWYRQSLGQGPEFLIYFQGTGAADDSGLPNDRFFAVRPEGSVSTLKIQRTERGDSAVYLCASSVQGGINEQYFGPGTRLTVT.

CDR3 in DNA: TGTGCCAGTAGTATAAACACAGGAGTCGGTGGCGAGCAGTACTTC. Protein: CASSINTGVGGEQYF. This chain uses TRBV19 with TRBJ2-7, with TRBD1 as a possible D gene (5 bases). CDR1 and CDR2 (germline): LNHDA, SQIVND (reference sequence). CDR3 size: 15 residues. Trimming left V 2 bases short and J 6 bases short, with 17 bases between.

CDR3 loop: CASSLVSAQPQHF. The CDR3 bases are TGTGCCAGCTCCCTCGTCTCGGCTCAGCCCCAGCATTTT. V is TRBV28 and J is TRBJ1-5; no firm D call. The V end lost 8 bases, the J end lost 6 bases, and 14 bases lay between the germline ends. This CDR3 has 13 amino acids. Germline loops: CDR1 MDHEN, CDR2 SYDVKM. Variable domain in full (rest from reference TRBV28 and TRBJ1-5): DVKVTQSSRYLVKRTGEKVFLECVQDMDHENMFWYRQDPGLGLRLIYFSYDVKMKEKGDIPEGYSVSREKKERFSLILESASTNQTSMYLCASSLVSAQPQHFGDGTRLSIL.

This chain connects TRBV5-4 to TRBJ1-2; possibly TRBD1 for D (5 bases). Between the trimmed V and J ends, which lost 3 bases and 1 base, there was a span of 13 bases. CDR3 length: 15 residues. CDR1 and CDR2 from the germline V gene are SGHNT and YYREEE (reference sequence). CDR3 sequence reads: CASSSADNFNYGYTF. The CDR3, as DNA: TGTGCCAGCAGCTCCGCGGACAATTTTAACTATGGCTACACCTTC.

In its sample, this clone was seen once. The rearrangement joins TRBV4-1 to TRBJ2-7, with 7 bases lining up with TRBD2. The germline V gene encodes CDR1 MGHRA and CDR2 YSYEKL. The trim removed 1 base at V and 7 bases at J, leaving 16 bases unmatched. The CDR3 extends over 17 amino acids. The CDR3 nucleotides read TGCGCCAGCAGCCAAGTACCCCCCCGGGGAGGGTATGAGGAGCAGTACTTC. Its translation is CASSQVPPRGGYEEQYF.

This clone has more than one count but fewer than ten. The chain uses TRBV29-1 and TRBJ1-1; D not certain. CDR1 SQVTM and CDR2 ANQGSEA come from the germline V gene. Trimming cost V 0 bases and J 7 bases, with 3 bases left between them. CDR3 size: 10 residues. CDR3 nucleotides: TGCAGCGTTGAAGAGAATGAAGCTTTCTTT. Its translation: CSVEENEAFF.

This rearrangement joins TRBV5-5 to TRBJ2-7; tentatively, D is TRBD1 (5 bases). V lost 0 bases, J lost 2 bases, and 9 bases lay in between. This CDR3 is built from 14 residues. Germline-derived CDR1 and CDR2 are SGHKS and YYEKEE (reference sequence). CDR3 DNA: TGTGCCAGCAGCTTGGGACAGTCCCCCTACGAGCAGTACTTC. Translation: CASSLGQSPYEQYF.

The chain is built from TRBV5-4 and TRBJ2-7; possible D gene TRBD2, 6 bases. V lost 0 bases and J lost 1, with 8 bases in between. Per the germline V gene, CDR1 is SGHNT and CDR2 is YYREEE (reference sequence). The CDR3 is made up of 14 amino acids. CDR3 DNA sequence: TGTGCCAGCAGCTTGGAGGCGGGGTCCTACGAGCAGTACTTC. Translated, it gives CASSLEAGSYEQYF. Using reference TRBV5-4 and TRBJ2-7 for the parts outside the CDR3, the full variable domain is ETGVTQSPTHLIKTRGQQVTLRCSSQSGHNTVSWYQQALGQGPQFIFQYYREEENGRGNFPPRFSGLQFPNYSSELNVNALELDDSALYLCASSLEAGSYEQYFGPGTRLTVT.

V is TRBV21-1 and J is TRBJ2-4. TRBV21-1 is a listed pseudogene. The CDR3 runs to 17 residues. Written as DNA, the CDR3 is TGTGCCAGCAGCCCCGGGGGCTATAGGGTAACCAAAAACATTCAGTACTTC. Translation gives CASSPGGYRVTKNIQYF.

J is TRBJ2-7 and V is TRBV4-2, with D unresolved. V lost 2 bases, J lost 0 bases, and 8 bases lay in between. The CDR3 contains 14 residues. Germline-derived CDR1 and CDR2 are LGHNA and YNFKEQ. CDR3 nucleotide sequence: TGTGCCAGCAGCCAACCTAGGGACTCCTACGAGCAGTACTTC. Protein product: CASSQPRDSYEQYF.